A selection of T cell receptor beta chains follows, all from one sample in a study of shared clonotypes between healthy human individuals. Assay: immunoSEQ multiplex PCR; the TCRdb copy retains only in-frame clones and omits some. There are some 2,000,000 clones in the sample; about 95% occur only once, and about 1.1% lies in the top ten. The source material was naive CD8+ T cells sorted from blood. Receptors were obtained from a young man in good health. Each CDR3 is given with its conserved first and last residue. Fields, in order: CDR3 DNA, CDR3 protein, V gene, clone size, J gene, D gene. A D gene is named only where the DNA matches it firmly. Clone size is not always given. Where it is, it says once, few, many or a class for expanded clones.

cdr3_nt: TGTGCCAGCAGCTGGACCTACGAGCAGTACTTC; cdr3_aa: CASSWTYEQYF; v_call: TRBV21-1; clone_size: .; j_call: TRBJ2-7; d_call: .
cdr3_nt: TGTGCCAGCAGTTTGGTTTCCTACAATGAGCAGTTCTTC; cdr3_aa: CASSLVSYNEQFF; v_call: TRBV27; clone_size: .; j_call: TRBJ2-1; d_call: .
cdr3_nt: TGTGCCTGGAGCTGGGGGACCGGGGAGCTGTTTTTT; cdr3_aa: CAWSWGTGELFF; v_call: TRBV30; clone_size: .; j_call: TRBJ2-2; d_call: .
cdr3_nt: TGTGCCAGCAGTGTACTAGCGAGGGAAGAGACCCAGTACTTC; cdr3_aa: CASSVLAREETQYF; v_call: TRBV6-5; clone_size: .; j_call: TRBJ2-5; d_call: TRBD2
cdr3_nt: TGTGCCAGCAGTGAGGCTCCCCTTGACAACTATGGCTACACCTTC; cdr3_aa: CASSEAPLDNYGYTF; v_call: TRBV2; clone_size: .; j_call: TRBJ1-2; d_call: .
cdr3_nt: TGTGCCAGCAGTTTTCCGGGACAGGGGGCCTCCTACAATGAGCAGTTCTTC; cdr3_aa: CASSFPGQGASYNEQFF; v_call: TRBV28; clone_size: .; j_call: TRBJ2-1; d_call: TRBD1
cdr3_nt: TGCGCCAGCAGCCAAGGAGGGGGCTACGAGCAGTACTTC; cdr3_aa: CASSQGGGYEQYF; v_call: TRBV4-1; clone_size: few; j_call: TRBJ2-7; d_call: .
cdr3_nt: TGTGCCAGCAGCTTAGCAGCAAGGGGCTCCTACAATGAGCAGTTCTTC; cdr3_aa: CASSLAARGSYNEQFF; v_call: TRBV7-9; clone_size: once; j_call: TRBJ2-1; d_call: .
cdr3_nt: TGTGCCAGCAGTAGTTACGCTGACAGGGGGCCGGATGAAAAACTGTTTTTT; cdr3_aa: CASSSYADRGPDEKLFF; v_call: TRBV27; clone_size: .; j_call: TRBJ1-4; d_call: TRBD1
cdr3_nt: TGTGCCAGTAGTATCTGGGGTGGGGACACTGAAGCTTTCTTT; cdr3_aa: CASSIWGGDTEAFF; v_call: TRBV19; clone_size: once; j_call: TRBJ1-1; d_call: .
cdr3_nt: TGTGCCAGCAGCTCGGACATCTCTGGAAACACCATATATTTT; cdr3_aa: CASSSDISGNTIYF; v_call: TRBV5-6; clone_size: .; j_call: TRBJ1-3; d_call: .
cdr3_nt: TGTGCCAGCAGCCCAGACCTTGCCGACAACGAGCAGTACTTC; cdr3_aa: CASSPDLADNEQYF; v_call: TRBV6-5; clone_size: .; j_call: TRBJ2-7; d_call: .
cdr3_nt: TGTGCCAGCAGCAGTCCGGGACTAGACCACGAGCAGTACTTC; cdr3_aa: CASSSPGLDHEQYF; v_call: TRBV5-4; clone_size: .; j_call: TRBJ2-7; d_call: TRBD2
cdr3_nt: TGTGCCAGCAGCCCGGGCCCGGGTGGGACTGAAGCTTTCTTT; cdr3_aa: CASSPGPGGTEAFF; v_call: TRBV5-4; clone_size: .; j_call: TRBJ1-1; d_call: .
cdr3_nt: TGTGCCAGCAGTTTTAGCAGGTTCTACGAGCAGTACTTC; cdr3_aa: CASSFSRFYEQYF; v_call: TRBV28; clone_size: once; j_call: TRBJ2-7; d_call: .
cdr3_nt: TGTGCCAGCAGTCCTCCGGAGCTTGGCGAGACCCAGTACTTC; cdr3_aa: CASSPPELGETQYF; v_call: TRBV11-2; clone_size: .; j_call: TRBJ2-5; d_call: .
cdr3_nt: TGTGCCAGCAGCTTAAAACCATCCTACGAGCAGTACTTC; cdr3_aa: CASSLKPSYEQYF; v_call: TRBV7-2; clone_size: .; j_call: TRBJ2-7; d_call: .
cdr3_nt: TGTGCCAGCAGCCCGCCCGGGACAGGGAGTGAGCAGTACTTC; cdr3_aa: CASSPPGTGSEQYF; v_call: TRBV28; clone_size: once; j_call: TRBJ2-7; d_call: TRBD1
cdr3_nt: TGTGCCAGCAGCGCCGACCGGGACAGGGACCCCTACGAGCAGTACTTC; cdr3_aa: CASSADRDRDPYEQYF; v_call: TRBV5-6; clone_size: .; j_call: TRBJ2-7; d_call: TRBD1
cdr3_nt: TGCAGCGTGGGGGGCCTGGGACCCTACGAGCAGTACTTC; cdr3_aa: CSVGGLGPYEQYF; v_call: TRBV29-1; clone_size: .; j_call: TRBJ2-7; d_call: .
cdr3_nt: TGTGCCAGCAGCTCACCTAACTGGACAGTTTTGGACATTCAGTACTTC; cdr3_aa: CASSSPNWTVLDIQYF; v_call: TRBV7-9; clone_size: .; j_call: TRBJ2-4; d_call: .
cdr3_nt: TGTGCCAGCAGCGTAGCTACACAGTCTAACTATGGCTACACCTTC; cdr3_aa: CASSVATQSNYGYTF; v_call: TRBV9; clone_size: .; j_call: TRBJ1-2; d_call: .
cdr3_nt: TGTGCCAGCAGCCAAGAAGGTATTGGGGTTTACCAAGAGACCCAGTACTTC; cdr3_aa: CASSQEGIGVYQETQYF; v_call: TRBV14; clone_size: .; j_call: TRBJ2-5; d_call: .
cdr3_nt: TGTGCCAGCAGCTTAGGGGGGTCTAGCACAGATACGCAGTATTTT; cdr3_aa: CASSLGGSSTDTQYF; v_call: TRBV5-6; clone_size: .; j_call: TRBJ2-3; d_call: .
cdr3_nt: TGTGCCAGCAGTCGGGGAACTGAAGCTTTCTTT; cdr3_aa: CASSRGTEAFF; v_call: TRBV2; clone_size: .; j_call: TRBJ1-1; d_call: .
cdr3_nt: TGCGCCAGCAGCTTGGAATTAGCGGGGGGGCTGGATACGCAGTATTTT; cdr3_aa: CASSLELAGGLDTQYF; v_call: TRBV5-1; clone_size: .; j_call: TRBJ2-3; d_call: TRBD2
cdr3_nt: TGTGCCAGCAGCCAGGGGGACAGCAATCAGCCCCAGCATTTT; cdr3_aa: CASSQGDSNQPQHF; v_call: TRBV7-9; clone_size: .; j_call: TRBJ1-5; d_call: TRBD1
cdr3_nt: TGTGCCAGCAGCTCCTCAAGTGGGCAAGAGACCCAGTACTTC; cdr3_aa: CASSSSSGQETQYF; v_call: TRBV7-9; clone_size: .; j_call: TRBJ2-5; d_call: .
cdr3_nt: TGTGCCAGCAGTTTGGGGTCCCCCGGGGAGCTGTTTTTT; cdr3_aa: CASSLGSPGELFF; v_call: TRBV27; clone_size: .; j_call: TRBJ2-2; d_call: .
cdr3_nt: TGTGCCAGCAGCTTCGGGACAGGGAGAACCCTCCACTTT; cdr3_aa: CASSFGTGRTLHF; v_call: TRBV7-9; clone_size: .; j_call: TRBJ1-6; d_call: TRBD1
cdr3_nt: TGCGCCAGCGAAGTGACAGGTCCGGGGACTGAAGCTTTCTTT; cdr3_aa: CASEVTGPGTEAFF; v_call: TRBV5-1; clone_size: .; j_call: TRBJ1-1; d_call: .
cdr3_nt: TGCGCCAGCAGCTTGGCCGGGGATGGTCTTTACGAGCAGTACTTC; cdr3_aa: CASSLAGDGLYEQYF; v_call: TRBV5-1; clone_size: .; j_call: TRBJ2-7; d_call: .
cdr3_nt: TGTGCCAGCAGCTTAGTGTCCAGGGCGGGCATCTATGGCTACACCTTC; cdr3_aa: CASSLVSRAGIYGYTF; v_call: TRBV7-8; clone_size: .; j_call: TRBJ1-2; d_call: .
cdr3_nt: TGCGCCAGCAGCCCCGCGGCAGGGTACGTCGGCGCCTACGAGCAGTACTTC; cdr3_aa: CASSPAAGYVGAYEQYF; v_call: TRBV5-1; clone_size: .; j_call: TRBJ2-7; d_call: .
cdr3_nt: TGTGCCAGCAGCCCCAGCTTACCGGACTGGAGGTCTAACTATGGCTACACCTTC; cdr3_aa: CASSPSLPDWRSNYGYTF; v_call: TRBV9; clone_size: .; j_call: TRBJ1-2; d_call: .
cdr3_nt: TGCGCCAGCAGTCAATCTGCCAATCAGCCCCAGCATTTT; cdr3_aa: CASSQSANQPQHF; v_call: TRBV23-1; clone_size: .; j_call: TRBJ1-5; d_call: .